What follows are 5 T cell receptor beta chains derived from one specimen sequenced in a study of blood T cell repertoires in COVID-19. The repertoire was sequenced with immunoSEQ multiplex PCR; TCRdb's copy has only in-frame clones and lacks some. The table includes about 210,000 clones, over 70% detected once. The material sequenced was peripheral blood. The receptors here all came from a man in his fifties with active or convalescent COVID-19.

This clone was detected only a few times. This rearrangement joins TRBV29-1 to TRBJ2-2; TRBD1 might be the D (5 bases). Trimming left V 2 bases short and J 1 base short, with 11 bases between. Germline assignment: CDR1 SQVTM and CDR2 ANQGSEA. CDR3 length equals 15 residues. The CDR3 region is CSVEISQGNTGELFF. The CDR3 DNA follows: TGCAGCGTTGAAATATCGCAGGGGAACACCGGGGAGCTGTTTTTT.

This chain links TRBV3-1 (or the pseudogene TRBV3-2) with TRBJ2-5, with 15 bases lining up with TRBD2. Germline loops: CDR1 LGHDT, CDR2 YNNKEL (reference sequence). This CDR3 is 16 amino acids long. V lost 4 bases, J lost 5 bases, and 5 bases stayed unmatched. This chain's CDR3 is CASSRTSGGAGETQYF. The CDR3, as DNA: TGTGCCAGCAGCCGGACTAGCGGGGGGGCAGGGGAGACCCAGTACTTC.

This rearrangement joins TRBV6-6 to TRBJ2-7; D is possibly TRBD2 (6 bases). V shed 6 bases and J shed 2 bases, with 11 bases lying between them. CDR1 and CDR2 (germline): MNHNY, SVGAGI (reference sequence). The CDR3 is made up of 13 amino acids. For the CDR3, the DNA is TGTGCCAGCAGATTAGCGGCCACCTACGAGCAGTACTTC. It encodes CASRLAATYEQYF.

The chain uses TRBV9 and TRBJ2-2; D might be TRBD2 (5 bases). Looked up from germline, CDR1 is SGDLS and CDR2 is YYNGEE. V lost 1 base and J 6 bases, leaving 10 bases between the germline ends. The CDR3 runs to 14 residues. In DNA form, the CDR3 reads TGTGCCAGCAGCGTATACGGGGTCGCCGGGGAGCTGTTTTTT. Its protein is CASSVYGVAGELFF.

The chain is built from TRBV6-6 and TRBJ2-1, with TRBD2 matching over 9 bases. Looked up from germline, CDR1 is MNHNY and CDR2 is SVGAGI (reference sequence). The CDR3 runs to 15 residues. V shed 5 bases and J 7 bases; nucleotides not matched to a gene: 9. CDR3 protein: CASSPQLAGTNEQFF. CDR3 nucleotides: TGTGCCAGCAGTCCCCAGCTAGCGGGAACTAATGAGCAGTTCTTC.